This record covers a single T cell receptor beta chain. As yet, its antigen is unknown. This record comes from a study of T-cell reconstitution after alpha-beta-depleted transplantation in children. The study's findings and limits: Approximately two months post-transplant, alpha-beta T cells reportedly originated from several hundred expanded graft clones. Day-60 TCRbeta diversity that was high in some patients was derived from surviving recipient T cells and thymic progenitors. At the one-year point after transplant, T-cell counts and TCRbeta diversity were found to come mostly from T cells that had been newly produced.

CDR1 is SGHRS and CDR2 is YFSETQ in the germline V gene. The CDR3 extends over 17 amino acids. V lost 0 bases and J lost 4, with 19 bases in between. Unique molecular identifiers were used to barcode this TCRbeta library. TCRdb re-called the PCR reads through MiXCR, storing one row per CDR3 protein. This sample has roughly 670,000 distinct CDR3 sequences, with around 12% found just once. The TCR originated in a girl between 2 and 10 years old with congenital amegakaryocytic thrombocytopenia, due to receive a stem cell transplant. The chain employs TRBV5-1 and TRBJ2-5, with no clear D. The input for sequencing was PBMCs, taken before TCRalphabeta/CD19-depleted stem cell transplant. The CDR3 reads CASSLVAGKVMGETQYF. Written as DNA, the CDR3 is TGCGCCAGCAGCTTGGTAGCTGGGAAAGTTATGGGAGAGACCCAGTACTTC.